This T cell receptor beta chain was recovered during a study of blood T cell repertoires in COVID-19. V gave up 1 base and J gave up 6 bases; unmatched junction bases: 9. Germline-derived CDR1 and CDR2 are GTSNPN and SVGIG (reference sequence). CDR3 size: 14 residues. The assay was immunoSEQ multiplex PCR, and TCRdb's table has in-frame clones only and misses some. The sample yields 220,000 or so clones, about 90% seen once. Grouping used clinical history reported by participants in a survey and questionnaire. Exposed enrollees encountered a COVID-19 case at some point within 2 weeks before study entry.

The TCR sequence derives from a man in his thirties or forties who had been exposed to COVID-19. The sample consisted of PBMCs or T cells enriched from blood (not recorded which). The chain recombines TRBV30 with TRBJ2-7; 7 nucleotides line up with TRBD1. The CDR3 loop reads CAWSGGKQGSEQYF. The CDR3 DNA is TGTGCCTGGAGTGGTGGTAAACAGGGGAGCGAGCAGTACTTC.